The 25 T cell receptor beta chains below come from one sample, sequenced in a study of blood T cells in healthy people across ages (dated by TCRdb to between 2015 and 2017). Receptor amplification or capture employed 5' RACE. The sequencing machine was an Illumina HiSeq 2500. A second roughly 6 to 12 cycle PCR used a sample-barcoded 5' primer and a J-beta primer mix. TCRdb took the public reads, trimmed them with fastp at Q25, ran MiXCR for clone calling and kept in-frame beta chains. Rows with one shared CDR3 protein collapse into an entry with the most common genes and DNA. The sample profile shows roughly 2 million distinct CDR3 sequences; about 50% of them were found once. The top ten clones comprise approximately 2.1% of the sample. Sequenced material: blood. The receptors come from a woman in her 40s in good health.

The genes are TRBV25-1 and TRBJ1-1, with 7 bases that match TRBD1. CDR3 size: 14 residues. V lost 8 bases, J lost 1 base, and 7 bases stayed unmatched. From germline, CDR1 is MGHDK and CDR2 SYGVNS. As DNA, the CDR3 is TGTGCCAGCCGAGGGGGCGCCCCGAACACTGAAGCTTTCTTT. This translates into CASRGGAPNTEAFF.

In its sample, this clonotype was seen a few times. This sequence joins TRBV7-2 and TRBJ2-5, with 7 bases fitting TRBD1. With 4 bases clipped from V and 8 bases from J, the junction kept 10 bases outside the gene matches. The CDR3 totals 14 residues. Per germline, CDR1 SGHTA and CDR2 FQGNSA. CDR3 residues: CASSSPGQTYTQYF. In nucleotides, the CDR3 is TGTGCCAGCAGCTCACCGGGACAGACTTATACCCAGTACTTC. Drawing the rest from reference TRBV7-2 and TRBJ2-5, the complete variable domain is GAGVSQSPSNKVTEKGKDVELRCDPISGHTALYWYRQSLGQGLEFLIYFQGNSAPDKSGLPSDRFSAERTGGSVSTLTIQRTQQEDSAVYLCASSSPGQTYTQYFGPGTRLLVL.

The chain uses TRBV29-1 and TRBJ2-1; tentatively, D is TRBD1 or TRBD2 (5 bases each). V was pared by 7 bases and J by 6 bases, with 16 bases between. This CDR3 comprises 13 residues. Per the germline V gene, CDR1 is SQVTM and CDR2 is ANQGSEA. The CDR3 is CSASGPASNEQFF. CDR3 sequence (DNA): TGCAGCGCCTCGGGGCCAGCGAGCAATGAGCAGTTCTTC.

This chain links TRBV7-2 with TRBJ1-4; D gene unclear. Trimming stripped 5 bases from V and 8 bases from J, with 15 bases between. The germline V gene has CDR1 SGHTA and CDR2 FQGNSA. CDR3 size: 14 residues. The CDR3 reads CASSPNRAEEKLFF. For the CDR3, the DNA is TGTGCCAGCAGCCCGAACCGCGCCGAAGAAAAACTGTTTTTT. The full variable domain, completed using reference TRBV7-2 and TRBJ1-4, is GAGVSQSPSNKVTEKGKDVELRCDPISGHTALYWYRQSLGQGLEFLIYFQGNSAPDKSGLPSDRFSAERTGGSVSTLTIQRTQQEDSAVYLCASSPNRAEEKLFFGSGTQLSVL.

This clonotype appeared a few times. The CDR3 nucleotides are TGTGCCAGCAGCTTATATGGGCTAGCGGGGGGAGATACGCAGTATTTT. It specifies CASSLYGLAGGDTQYF. V and J are TRBV7-2 and TRBJ2-3; 11 bases are shared with TRBD2. The CDR3 has 16 amino acids. V dropped 2 bases and J dropped 5; count of bases not matched to a gene: 6. Germline-derived CDR1 and CDR2 are SGHTA and FQGNSA.

V usage is TRBV7-2 and J usage is TRBJ2-5, with TRBD1 matching 8 bases. Looked up from germline, CDR1 is SGHTA and CDR2 is FQGNSA. After removal of 3 bases from V and 5 bases from J, the junction contained 8 bases not matched to a gene. This CDR3 is built from 15 residues. The CDR3 region is CASSFDQGAGETQYF. CDR3 DNA sequence: TGTGCCAGCAGCTTTGATCAGGGGGCGGGGGAGACCCAGTACTTC.

This clonotype was seen only a few times. This chain connects TRBV4-3 to TRBJ1-5; possibly TRBD1 for D (5 bases). This CDR3 is built from 20 residues. Germline V gene sequence: CDR1 LGHNA, CDR2 YSLEER. Deletions cut 1 base from V and 0 bases from J, with 22 bases between. Here the CDR3 DNA reads TGCGCCAGCAGCCAAGGATGGGACCGACGGGGCCTGGATAGCAATCAGCCCCAGCATTTT. Translated: CASSQGWDRRGLDSNQPQHF.

V usage is TRBV7-3 and J usage is TRBJ2-1; TRBD2 aligns across 7 bases. Germline assignment: CDR1 SGHTA and CDR2 FQGTGA. The ends lost 11 bases at V and 0 bases at J; junction bases unmatched: 4. The CDR3 length is 13 residues. This chain's CDR3 is CADGGSSYNEQFF. The CDR3 DNA sequence: TGTGCCGACGGGGGGAGCTCCTACAATGAGCAGTTCTTC.

A few counts support this clonotype. V usage is TRBV5-1 and J usage is TRBJ2-6; 8 bases line up with TRBD1. CDR1 is SGHRS and CDR2 is YFSETQ in the germline V gene. Losses at the gene ends were 2 bases for V and 0 bases for J; bases not matched to a gene: 7. The CDR3 spans 18 residues. This CDR3 is CASSFMTGAFSGANVLTF. CDR3 nucleotides: TGCGCCAGCAGCTTTATGACAGGGGCTTTCTCTGGGGCCAACGTCCTGACTTTC.

This clonotype has just a few counts. CDR3 DNA: TGTGCCAGCAGCTTTCGACAGGGAGGGACCCAGTACTTC. Translated: CASSFRQGGTQYF. The rearrangement links TRBV9 to TRBJ2-5, with a weak D call TRBD1 (7 bases). The CDR3 totals 13 residues. The germline V and J ends were trimmed by 4 bases and 7 bases, with 14 bases remaining between them. Germline assignment: CDR1 SGDLS and CDR2 YYNGEE.

V gene TRBV9 combines with J gene TRBJ2-2; D remains ambiguous. The germline gives CDR1 SGDLS, CDR2 YYNGEE. This CDR3 comprises 15 residues. V was shortened by 5 bases and J by 1 base, with 12 bases between the two germline ends. DNA of the CDR3: TGTGCCAGCAGTGCCATACAGAGGAACACCGGGGAGCTGTTTTTT. It is translated as CASSAIQRNTGELFF.

The chain joins TRBV25-1 to TRBJ2-1; D might be TRBD2 (6 bases). The CDR3 is 15 residues long. CDR1 and CDR2 (germline): MGHDK, SYGVNS. V lost 3 bases to trimming and J lost 8 bases, with 17 bases between them. CDR3 DNA: TGTGCCAGCAGTGATGTGTCGGGAGATGACGATGAGCAGTTCTTC. Its translation is CASSDVSGDDDEQFF.

The CDR3 DNA reads TGTGCCAGCAGCGTTCGGGGGCGTTGGGGAAATGAGCAGTACTTC. As protein: CASSVRGRWGNEQYF. The chain is built from TRBV9 and TRBJ2-7, with D possibly called TRBD1 or TRBD2 (6 bases each). This CDR3 contains 15 residues. The ends were cut back, 2 bases at V and 7 bases at J, with 19 bases in the middle. Germline values: CDR1 SGDLS, CDR2 YYNGEE.

This rearrangement joins TRBV15 to TRBJ2-3; TRBD2 matches 14 bases. The germline CDR1 and CDR2 sequences are LNHNV and YYDKDF (reference sequence). This CDR3 region has 16 residues. V trimming: 4 bases; J trimming: 4 bases; junction bases outside the gene matches: 4. The CDR3 region is CATSIKGLAGADTQYF. The CDR3, as DNA: TGTGCCACCAGCATAAAGGGACTAGCGGGGGCAGATACGCAGTATTTT.

This clonotype occurred a few times. The V and J genes are TRBV29-1 and TRBJ2-5; 7 nucleotides agree with TRBD2. The CDR3 runs to 14 residues. Germline V CDR1 and CDR2: SQVTM, ANQGSEA. Losses at the gene ends were 0 bases for V and 5 bases for J; bases not matched to a gene: 6. CDR3 sequence: CSVEDREVWETQYF. CDR3 DNA: TGCAGCGTTGAAGATCGGGAGGTATGGGAGACCCAGTACTTC.

V gene TRBV12-3 or TRBV12-4 combines with J gene TRBJ1-4; the D is unclear. The CDR3 is 15 amino acids. V was pared by 4 bases and J by 0 bases, with 9 bases between. In DNA, the CDR3 is TGTGCCAGCAGTTATCTACTTGCAACTAATGAAAAACTGTTTTTT. This sequence encodes CASSYLLATNEKLFF.

This clonotype was detected only once. The V and J genes are TRBV6-2 or TRBV6-3 and TRBJ2-5; D uncertain. CDR3 length equals 13 residues. CDR1 and CDR2 (germline): MNHEY, SVGEGT. Trimming cost V 5 bases and J 5 bases, with 12 bases left between them. CDR3 coding DNA: TGTGCCAGCAGTCGCGACGCCTGGGAGACCCAGTACTTC. It translates to CASSRDAWETQYF.

This clonotype has a handful of counts. The V and J genes are TRBV20-1 and TRBJ2-7, with D possibly being TRBD2 (5 bases). There are 13 residues in the CDR3. V was pared by 5 bases and J by 1 base, with 12 bases between. Looked up from germline, CDR1 is DFQATT and CDR2 is SNEGSKA (reference sequence). CDR3 coding DNA: TGCAGTGCTGGACGGTCGGGATCCTACGAGCAGTACTTC. Translated: CSAGRSGSYEQYF.

The chain carries TRBV4-3 and TRBJ1-4; 7 bases are shared with TRBD1. The CDR3 is 13 amino acids. Germline V lookup: CDR1 LGHNA, CDR2 YSLEER. Trimming removed 0 bases from V and 14 bases from J; junction bases left unmatched: 6. In nucleotides, the CDR3 is TGCGCCAGCAGCCAAGATGTGCTGGGACAGCTGTTTTTT. Encoded protein: CASSQDVLGQLFF.

J is TRBJ1-1 and V is TRBV10-3, with 9 bases that match TRBD1. The CDR3 spans 12 residues. The junction had 3 bases not matched to a gene; V was cut back by 6 bases and J by 7 bases. The germline V gene encodes CDR1 ENHRY and CDR2 SYGVKD. This CDR3 reads CAISDRGCEAFF. The CDR3 bases are TGTGCCATCAGCGACAGGGGGTGTGAAGCTTTCTTT.

The rearrangement joins TRBV5-5 to TRBJ2-5; 10 bases align to TRBD1. Germline CDR1 is SGHKS and CDR2 is YYEKEE (reference sequence). Trimming removed 6 bases from V and 11 bases from J; junction bases left unmatched: 13. The CDR3 covers 14 residues. In DNA, the CDR3 is TGTGCCAGCATCACCGGGACAGGGGACGATGAGCAGTACTTC. Protein sequence: CASITGTGDDEQYF.

This clonotype was counted a few times. This sequence joins TRBV27 and TRBJ2-7, with 11 positions matching TRBD2. J lost 6 bases, V lost 5 bases, and 3 bases had no gene match. The CDR3 loop spans 13 amino acids. Germline CDR1 is MNHEY and CDR2 is SMNVEV (reference sequence). The CDR3 DNA sequence: TGTGCCAGCAGTGTCGGACTAGCGGGCGAGCAGTACTTC. This codes for CASSVGLAGEQYF.

The chain carries TRBV28 and TRBJ1-2; D not resolved. The CDR3 contains 12 residues. Germline loops: CDR1 MDHEN, CDR2 SYDVKM. V was trimmed by 2 bases and J by 8 bases, leaving 9 bases between them. The DNA for the CDR3 is TGTGCCAGCAGTTTAGAGGTGTCCGGCTACACCTTC. It codes for CASSLEVSGYTF.

J is TRBJ2-5 and V is TRBV6-2 or TRBV6-3, with TRBD1 identical over 11 bases. The DNA end lines up better with TRBJ2-7; the J call may be wrong. CDR1 is MNHEY and CDR2 is SVGEGT in the germline V gene. The CDR3 sequence is 17 residues long. The CDR3 DNA reads TGTGCCAGCAGTCACAGGACAGGGGGCCTTCCTACCTACGAGCAGTACTTC. It encodes CASSHRTGGLPTYEQYF.

V and J are TRBV7-2 and TRBJ2-3; D may be TRBD1 (5 bases). Deletions cut 1 base from V and 2 bases from J, with 13 bases between. The CDR3 has 16 amino acids. The germline CDR1 and CDR2 sequences are SGHTA and FQGNSA. The CDR3, as DNA: TGTGCCAGCAGCTTAGGGTGGGGCAGACCCACAGATACGCAGTATTTT. This codes for CASSLGWGRPTDTQYF.